The 9 T cell receptor beta chains in this list originate from one sample, sequenced in a study of shared clonotypes between healthy human individuals. Repertoires were generated with immunoSEQ multiplex PCR, while TCRdb's copy carries only in-frame clones and drops some. The sample lists 600,000 to 750,000 clones; roughly 91% were seen once. Sequences were obtained from memory CD8+ T cells from PBMCs. The subset is: CD45RO+ cells pooled with CCR7-negative TemRA cells. These receptors all stem from a young man in good health. Some clones in this sample may be carry-over from other donors' samples.

This clone has a single count. V gene TRBV4-3 combines with J gene TRBJ2-3; unclear D gene. The V and J ends lost 0 bases and 2 bases respectively, with 18 bases between them. Germline V lookup: CDR1 LGHNA, CDR2 YSLEER. The CDR3 loop spans 18 amino acids. CDR3 bases: TGCGCCAGCAGCCAAGATAGGTTCCGGGTCGGGCACACAGATACGCAGTATTTT. Amino acids: CASSQDRFRVGHTDTQYF.

This chain connects TRBV13 to TRBJ2-2; D remains unclear. This CDR3 has 14 amino acids. Germline CDR1 reads PRHDT; CDR2 reads FYEKMQ (reference sequence). V lost 1 base, J lost 0 bases, and 3 bases lay in between. The CDR3 region has the DNA TGTGCCAGCAGCTTAGTGTCGAACACCGGGGAGCTGTTTTTT. Protein: CASSLVSNTGELFF.

The gene calls are TRBV2 and TRBJ1-1; D is perhaps TRBD1 (5 bases). Trimming cost V 11 bases and J 1 base, with 14 bases left between them. From germline, CDR1 is SNHLY and CDR2 FYNNEI. This CDR3 contains 13 residues. Here the CDR3 reads CAGAPSPNTEAFF. The CDR3 DNA sequence: TGTGCCGGGGCACCAAGCCCGAACACTGAAGCTTTCTTT. The variable domain in full, with the rest retrieved from reference TRBV2 and TRBJ1-1, is EPEVTQTPSHQVTQMGQEVILRCVPISNHLYFYWYRQILGQKVEFLVSFYNNEISEKSEIFDDQFSVERPDGSNFTLKIRSTKLEDSAMYFCAGAPSPNTEAFFGQGTRLTVV.

This clone was seen only a few times. This sequence joins TRBV2 and TRBJ1-1; TRBD1 is a possible D gene (5 bases). This CDR3 is 13 amino acids long. Germline values: CDR1 SNHLY, CDR2 FYNNEI. Trimming shortened V by 6 bases and J by 4 bases, and 12 bases separated the two germline ends. Here the CDR3 DNA reads TGTGCCAGCAGAGTAACAGGTCGCACTGAAGCTTTCTTT. Translation: CASRVTGRTEAFF.

This chain links TRBV11-2 with TRBJ2-3, with 12 bases that match TRBD2. Germline V lookup: CDR1 SGHAT, CDR2 FQNNGV. The CDR3 runs to 16 residues. V was clipped by 5 bases and J by 7 bases; unmatched bases: 10. The CDR3 region has the DNA TGTGCCAGCAGCCCCCCACTAGCGGGAGGCTTGTATACGCAGTATTTT. It encodes CASSPPLAGGLYTQYF.

This chain links TRBV5-1 with TRBJ2-7; D unclear. Germline V gives CDR1 SGHRS, CDR2 YFSETQ. The CDR3 sequence is 12 residues long. Trimming shortened V by 2 bases and J by 6 bases, and 9 bases separated the two germline ends. This chain's CDR3 is CASSFHTSEQYF. In DNA form, the CDR3 reads TGCGCCAGCAGCTTTCACACCTCCGAGCAGTACTTC.

The chain combines TRBV18 with TRBJ2-6; D might be TRBD1 or TRBD2, each matching 5 bases. This CDR3 comprises 19 residues. Germline V gene lookup returns CDR1 KGHSH and CDR2 LQKENI. Trimming pared 3 bases from V and 1 base from J, leaving 19 bases between. CDR3 DNA sequence: TGTGCCAGCTCACCCGTGAGGGACGGCCTCCTGTCTGGGGCCAACGTCCTGACTTTC. Its protein product is CASSPVRDGLLSGANVLTF.

The chain recombines TRBV7-9 with TRBJ2-5; D not resolved. The CDR3 runs to 15 residues. V was cut by 2 bases and J by 5 bases, with 15 bases left in between. The germline CDR1 and CDR2 sequences are SEHNR and FQNEAQ (reference sequence). DNA for the CDR3: TGTGCCAGCAGCTTACCCTCTTCGACCCGCGAGACCCAGTACTTC. This encodes CASSLPSSTRETQYF.

The gene calls are TRBV4-1 and TRBJ2-7; 9 bases map to TRBD2. There are 15 residues in the CDR3. From germline, CDR1 is MGHRA and CDR2 YSYEKL. With V trimmed by 2 bases and J by 3 bases, 5 bases remained unmatched. This CDR3 reads CASSQRLAEIYEQYF. CDR3 nucleotides: TGCGCCAGCAGCCAAAGACTAGCGGAGATCTACGAGCAGTACTTC.